This entry features one T cell receptor (beta chain) sequence. The germline V gene has CDR1 KGHSH and CDR2 LQKENI. The CDR3 is made up of 15 amino acids. Trimming removed 3 bases at V and 0 bases at J, with 9 bases between. This specimen belongs to a study of blood T cell repertoires in COVID-19. Measured with immunoSEQ multiplex PCR; TCRdb has only the in-frame clones, and not every one. The profile shows nearly 200,000 clones, 80% to 90% of them singletons. The sequencing sample was made of peripheral blood. The rearrangement links TRBV18 to TRBJ2-1; no clear D. The TCR sequence derives from a woman in her seventies with active or convalescent COVID-19. The CDR3 bases are TGTGCCAGCTCACCCCGGGTGGCCTCCTACAATGAGCAGTTCTTC. It translates to CASSPRVASYNEQFF. Full variable domain (rest looked up from reference TRBV18 and TRBJ2-1): NAGVMQNPRHLVRRRGQEARLRCSPMKGHSHVYWYRQLPEEGLKFMVYLQKENIIDESGMPKERFSAEFPKEGPSILRIQQVVRGDSAAYFCASSPRVASYNEQFFGPGTRLTVL.